The next 15 T cell receptor beta chains were all read from a single sample in a study of T cell responses to AZD1222 COVID-19 vaccine. The protocol was immunoSEQ multiplex PCR, while the TCRdb copy is restricted to in-frame clones and leaves out a portion. Here the sample spans roughly 180,000 clones, roughly 92% being singletons. This specimen was peripheral blood, taken on day 0 of AZD1222 vaccination. The receptors were gathered from an adult in good health.

The V gene is TRBV29-1, the J gene TRBJ2-1; TRBD2 agrees at 7 bases. The germline V gene encodes CDR1 SQVTM and CDR2 ANQGSEA. V lost 7 bases and J lost 1; bases outside the gene matches: 7. The CDR3 is made up of 14 amino acids. CDR3 residues: CSGTPSGSYNEQFF. The CDR3 DNA reads TGCAGCGGTACCCCTAGCGGATCCTACAATGAGCAGTTCTTC.

J is TRBJ1-1 and V is TRBV13; 9 bases are shared with TRBD1. Per the germline V gene, CDR1 is PRHDT and CDR2 is FYEKMQ (reference sequence). The CDR3 sequence is 15 residues long. The V and J ends lost 3 bases and 5 bases, in that order; junction bases with no gene match: 7. CDR3 residues: CASSLGDRVGTEAFF. CDR3 DNA: TGTGCCAGCAGCTTGGGGGACAGGGTCGGAACTGAAGCTTTCTTT. Full variable domain (rest looked up from reference TRBV13 and TRBJ1-1): AAGVIQSPRHLIKEKRETATLKCYPIPRHDTVYWYQQGPGQDPQFLISFYEKMQSDKGSIPDRFSAQQFSDYHSELNMSSLELGDSALYFCASSLGDRVGTEAFFGQGTRLTVV.

The chain links TRBV3-1 (or the pseudogene TRBV3-2) to TRBJ2-1; D is possibly TRBD2 (6 bases). CDR3 size: 13 residues. V was cut by 7 bases and J by 7 bases, with 14 bases left in between. Germline loops: CDR1 LGHDT, CDR2 YNNKEL (reference sequence). CDR3 region: CASTPGLINEQFF. As DNA, the CDR3 is TGTGCCAGCACCCCGGGACTTATAAATGAGCAGTTCTTC.

This clone was counted once. The J gene is TRBJ1-5, the V gene TRBV30; D is possibly TRBD1 (6 bases). The CDR3 spans 15 residues. Deletions cut 2 bases from V and 4 bases from J, with 15 bases between. Germline values: CDR1 GTSNPN, CDR2 SVGIG (reference sequence). CDR3 sequence reads: CAWSLDSRLNQPQHF. The DNA of the CDR3 is TGTGCCTGGAGTCTGGACAGCCGATTAAATCAGCCCCAGCATTTT.

The gene calls are TRBV19 and TRBJ1-4, with 8 bases identical to TRBD1. Germline-derived CDR1 and CDR2 are LNHDA and SQIVND (reference sequence). The V gene end was trimmed by 5 bases and the J gene end by 8 bases; junction bases not matched to a gene: 10. This CDR3 contains 15 residues. The CDR3 region is CASSSRTGHYEKLFF. The DNA of the CDR3 is TGTGCCAGTAGTTCCCGGACAGGGCATTACGAAAAACTGTTTTTT.

This chain joins TRBV11-3 and TRBJ2-1, with unresolved D. Trimming stripped 5 bases from V and 1 base from J, with 21 bases between. There are 18 residues in the CDR3. From germline, CDR1 is SGHNT and CDR2 YENEEA. The CDR3 DNA sequence: TGTGCCAGCAGCAGACTTGTAAAGAGGCGGATTTCCTACAATGAGCAGTTCTTC. It encodes CASSRLVKRRISYNEQFF.

A single count supports this clone. CDR3 amino acids: CASSLQGGSYEQYF. The CDR3, as DNA: TGCGCCAGCAGCTTACAGGGGGGCTCCTACGAGCAGTACTTC. This chain connects TRBV5-1 to TRBJ2-7, with 8 bases that match TRBD1. CDR3 size: 14 residues. V was pared by 2 bases and J by 0 bases, with 1 base of the junction left unmatched. The germline V gene has CDR1 SGHRS and CDR2 YFSETQ.

DNA for the CDR3: TGTGCCAGCAGCCGTGTAGGGGAAACTAACTATGGCTACACCTTC. It specifies CASSRVGETNYGYTF. The chain combines TRBV5-5 with TRBJ1-2; maybe TRBD1 (5 bases). The CDR3 is 15 residues long. Looked up from germline, CDR1 is SGHKS and CDR2 is YYEKEE (reference sequence). The V and J ends lost 4 bases and 0 bases respectively, with 13 bases between them.

DNA for the CDR3: TGTGCCAGCAGTGGCCACGGGAGAAAGGTCTCGAATGAGCAGTTCTTC. Protein: CASSGHGRKVSNEQFF. J is TRBJ2-1 and V is TRBV6-1; a weak D match, TRBD2 (6 bases). The CDR3 is made up of 16 amino acids. The V gene lost 4 bases and the J gene lost 7 bases, with 20 bases spanning the gap. Germline V CDR1 and CDR2: MNHNS, SASEGT.

CDR3 coding DNA: TGTGCCAGCAGCTTAGCCGAGTTTAGCTCCTACAATGAGCAGTTCTTC. Its protein product is CASSLAEFSSYNEQFF. This chain links TRBV7-2 with TRBJ2-1; D gene ambiguous. This CDR3 is built from 16 residues. The ends were cut back, 0 bases at V and 0 bases at J, with 9 bases in the middle. Germline CDR1 and CDR2: SGHTA and FQGNSA.

The chain is built from TRBV2 and TRBJ2-1; D is ambiguous. V was clipped by 7 bases and J by 2 bases, with 18 bases between them. CDR3 length equals 16 residues. Germline CDR1 SNHLY, CDR2 FYNNEI. Here the CDR3 reads CASTNIRRGTYNEQFF. In DNA form, the CDR3 reads TGTGCCAGCACCAATATCCGGAGAGGCACCTACAATGAGCAGTTCTTC.

The chain joins TRBV10-3 to TRBJ2-7; 7 bases fit TRBD2. After removal of 11 bases from V and 0 bases from J, the junction contained 7 bases not matched to a gene. The V gene's germline CDR1 is ENHRY and CDR2 SYGVKD. The CDR3 sequence is 13 residues long. DNA for the CDR3: TGTGCCGGAGGAAGCGGGACCTCCTACGAGCAGTACTTC. This codes for CAGGSGTSYEQYF.

DNA of the CDR3: TGTGCCAGCACCAAAGCGGGAGTCCCGACTATCTACAATGAGCAGTTCTTC. It encodes CASTKAGVPTIYNEQFF. The rearrangement uses TRBV2 and TRBJ2-1; 8 nucleotides align to TRBD2. CDR1 is SNHLY, CDR2 FYNNEI, per germline. The length of the CDR3 is 17 residues. The trim removed 7 bases at V and 3 bases at J, leaving 14 bases unmatched.

This clone was picked up one time. The chain employs TRBV19 and TRBJ2-5; D tentatively reads TRBD1 or TRBD2 (5 bases each). CDR3 length: 14 amino acids. V dropped 3 bases and J dropped 3 bases, with 11 bases sitting between them. Germline V gene data show CDR1 as LNHDA and CDR2 as SQIVND (reference sequence). CDR3 DNA sequence: TGTGCCAGTAGTATCGGGGACCAAAAAGAGACCCAGTACTTC. Its translation: CASSIGDQKETQYF.

This clone appeared a single time. This rearrangement joins TRBV5-8 to TRBJ1-5; TRBD1 agrees at 7 bases. This CDR3 spans 17 amino acids. CDR1 SGHTS and CDR2 YDEGEE come from the germline V gene. The trim removed 5 bases at V and 5 bases at J, leaving 16 bases unmatched. The CDR3 region is CASSAGGGSSVHQPQHF. As DNA, the CDR3 is TGTGCCAGCAGTGCTGGAGGGGGCTCATCGGTCCATCAGCCCCAGCATTTT.